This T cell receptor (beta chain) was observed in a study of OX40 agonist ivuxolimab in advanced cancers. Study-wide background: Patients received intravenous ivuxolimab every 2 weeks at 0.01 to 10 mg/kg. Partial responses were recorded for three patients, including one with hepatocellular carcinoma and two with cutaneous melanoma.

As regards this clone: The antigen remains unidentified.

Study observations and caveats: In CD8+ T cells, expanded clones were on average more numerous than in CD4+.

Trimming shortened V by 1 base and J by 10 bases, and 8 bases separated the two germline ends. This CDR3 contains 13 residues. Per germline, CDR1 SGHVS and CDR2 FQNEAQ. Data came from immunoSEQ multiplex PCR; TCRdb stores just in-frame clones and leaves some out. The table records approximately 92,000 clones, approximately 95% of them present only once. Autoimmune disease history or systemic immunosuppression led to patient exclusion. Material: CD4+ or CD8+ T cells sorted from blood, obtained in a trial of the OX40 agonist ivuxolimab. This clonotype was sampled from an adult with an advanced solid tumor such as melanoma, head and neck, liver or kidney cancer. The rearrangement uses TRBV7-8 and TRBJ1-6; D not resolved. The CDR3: CASSLVVGSPLHF. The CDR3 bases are TGTGCCAGCAGCTTAGTAGTTGGCTCACCCCTCCACTTT. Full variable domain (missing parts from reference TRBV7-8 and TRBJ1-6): GAGVSQSPRYKVAKRGQDVALRCDPISGHVSLFWYQQALGQGPEFLTYFQNEAQLDKSGLPSDRFFAERPEGSVSTLKIQRTQQEDSAVYLCASSLVVGSPLHFGNGTRLTVT.